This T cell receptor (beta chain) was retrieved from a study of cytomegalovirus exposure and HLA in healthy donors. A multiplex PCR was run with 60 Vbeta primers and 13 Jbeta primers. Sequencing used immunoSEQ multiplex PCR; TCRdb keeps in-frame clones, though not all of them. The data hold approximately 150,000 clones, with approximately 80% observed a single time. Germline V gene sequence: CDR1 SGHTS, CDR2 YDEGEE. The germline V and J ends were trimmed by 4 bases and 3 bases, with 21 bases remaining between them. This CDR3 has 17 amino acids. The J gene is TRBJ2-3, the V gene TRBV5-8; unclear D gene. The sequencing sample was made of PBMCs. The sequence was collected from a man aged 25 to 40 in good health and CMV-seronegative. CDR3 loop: CASSPLPGSSHTDTQYF. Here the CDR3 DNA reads TGTGCCAGCAGCCCTCTCCCCGGTAGCAGTCATACAGATACGCAGTATTTT.